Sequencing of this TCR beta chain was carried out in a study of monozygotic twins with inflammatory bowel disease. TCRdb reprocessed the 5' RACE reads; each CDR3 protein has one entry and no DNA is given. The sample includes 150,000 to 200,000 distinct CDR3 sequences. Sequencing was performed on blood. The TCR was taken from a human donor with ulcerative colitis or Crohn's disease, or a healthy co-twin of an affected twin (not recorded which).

CDR3 amino acids: CAISKGPNYEQYF. V and J are TRBV10-3 and TRBJ2-7; TCRdb designates TRBD2, a call that cannot be tested without DNA. The CDR3 spans 13 residues. The germline V gene encodes CDR1 ENHRY and CDR2 SYGVKD.